The 10 T cell receptor beta chains below were found in one sample sequenced in a study of glioma-infiltrating T cells. Using RNA template, CDR3s of TCR alpha and beta were amplified with iRepertoire arm-PCR. TCRdb analysed the multiplex PCR reads with MiXCR anew, one entry per CDR3 protein. The profile covers around 190,000 distinct CDR3 sequences, with roughly 45% appearing a single time and 4% to 6.5% taken by the ten largest. Source material: glioma tissue, nonneoplastic brain tissue, or PBMCs (not recorded which). Every receptor here comes from a human donor with low-grade glioma or glioblastoma, undergoing nonglioma brain surgery, or in good health (not recorded which).

A remark on this clonotype: It may be a read error: a sequence one base away is much more abundant. V usage is TRBV6-6 and J usage is TRBJ2-7, with 7 nucleotides matching TRBD1. This CDR3 contains 15 residues. Germline V gene lookup returns CDR1 MNHNY and CDR2 SVGAGI (reference sequence). The DNA for the CDR3 is TGTGCCAGCAGTTACGGCACAGGGGACCCCTACGAGCGGTACTTC. Translation: CASSYGTGDPYERYF.

The chain employs TRBV5-1 and TRBJ2-7, with no clear D. V was clipped by 6 bases and J by 2 bases, with 15 bases between them. Looked up from germline, CDR1 is SGHRS and CDR2 is YFSETQ. The length of the CDR3 is 14 residues. CDR3 coding DNA: TGCGCCAGCATCCCCCAGGTGGTGACCTACGAGCAGTACTTC. It codes for CASIPQVVTYEQYF.

Points on this clonotype: Compared with germline, one end of the junction differs, possibly owing to a read error. V gene TRBV7-2 combines with J gene TRBJ1-3; D not certain. Germline V gene lookup returns CDR1 SGHTA and CDR2 FQGNSA. The CDR3 covers 15 residues. CDR3 loop: CAGSLVVGEGNTIYF. The CDR3 nucleotides are TGTGCCGGCAGCTTAGTTGTAGGCGAAGGGAACACCATATATTTT. The full variable domain, in which reference TRBV7-2 and TRBJ1-3 provide the parts outside the CDR3, is GAGVSQSPSNKVTEKGKDVELRCDPISGHTALYWYRQSLGQGLEFLIYFQGNSAPDKSGLPSDRFSAERTGGSVSTLTIQRTQQEDSAVYLCAGSLVVGEGNTIYFGEGSWLTVV.

This clonotype was picked up many times. The chain is built from TRBV28 and TRBJ1-2, with TRBD1 matching 8 bases. Looked up from germline, CDR1 is MDHEN and CDR2 is SYDVKM. J gave up 4 bases and V 8 bases, and 9 bases lay outside the gene matches. The CDR3 runs 14 residues. The DNA of the CDR3 is TGTGCCAGCGGACGACAGGGGCCAACCTATGGCTACACCTTC. It specifies CASGRQGPTYGYTF.

This clonotype was seen at least ten times. The chain uses TRBV19 and TRBJ1-5; 7 bases line up with TRBD1. Per germline, CDR1 LNHDA and CDR2 SQIVND (reference sequence). V dropped 3 bases and J dropped 0; count of bases not matched to a gene: 8. CDR3 size: 17 residues. The CDR3 sequence: CASSIDRAPHSNQPQHF. Written as DNA, the CDR3 is TGTGCCAGTAGTATCGACAGGGCCCCTCATAGCAATCAGCCCCAGCATTTT. The full variable domain, completed using reference TRBV19 and TRBJ1-5, is DGGITQSPKYLFRKEGQNVTLSCEQNLNHDAMYWYRQDPGQGLRLIYYSQIVNDFQKGDIAEGYSVSREKKESFPLTVTSAQKNPTAFYLCASSIDRAPHSNQPQHFGDGTRLSIL.

This chain joins TRBV11-3 and TRBJ2-7, with 8 bases matching TRBD2. Germline V gene data show CDR1 as SGHNT and CDR2 as YENEEA. The CDR3 runs to 18 residues. Trimming took 2 bases from V and 0 from J; bases not matched to a gene: 12. The CDR3 region is CASSLNLAGTHFSYEQYF. The CDR3 DNA is TGTGCCAGCAGCTTAAATCTAGCGGGTACTCATTTCTCCTACGAGCAGTACTTC.

This clonotype was seen ten or more times. The chain couples TRBV20-1 to TRBJ2-3; D could derive from TRBD1 or TRBD2 (5 bases each). Germline loops: CDR1 DFQATT, CDR2 SNEGSKA (reference sequence). The CDR3 spans 16 residues. V shed 4 bases and J shed 2 bases, with 19 bases lying between them. The CDR3 nucleotides read TGCAGTGCTATTCCGACGTCGGGGCCTTCCACAGATACGCAGTATTTT. It yields the protein CSAIPTSGPSTDTQYF.

This clonotype was found many times. The chain links TRBV29-1 to TRBJ1-1; possibly TRBD1 for D (5 bases). Germline values: CDR1 SQVTM, CDR2 ANQGSEA. The ends were cut back, 4 bases at V and 3 bases at J, with 12 bases in the middle. The CDR3 is 13 residues long. The CDR3 sequence: CSVAQGLYTEAFF. The DNA for the CDR3 is TGCAGCGTTGCCCAGGGTTTATACACTGAAGCTTTCTTT.

This clonotype appeared a few times. The V gene is TRBV14, the J gene TRBJ1-4; D is unclear. The CDR3 runs 17 residues. Germline V CDR1 and CDR2: SGHDN, FVKESK. Trimming stripped 0 bases from V and 0 bases from J, with 11 bases between. CDR3 DNA sequence: TGTGCCAGCAGCCAAGAATCGGGCCTCCCAACTAATGAAAAACTGTTTTTT. Residues: CASSQESGLPTNEKLFF.

This clonotype appeared a single time. Mismatch with germline at one junction end may stem from a read error. The chain joins TRBV25-1 to TRBJ2-7, with D perhaps assigned TRBD1 or TRBD2 (6 bases each). This CDR3 spans 16 amino acids. Germline CDR1 and CDR2: MGHDK and SYGVNS. The CDR3 DNA follows: TGTGCCAGCAGTGAACTGGGCGGGATAGGGGACAATGAGAAGTTCTTC. This encodes CASSELGGIGDNEKFF.